Below are 23 T cell receptor beta chains sequenced from a single sample in a study of cytomegalovirus exposure and HLA in healthy donors. The PCR was carried out with 60 Vbeta primers and 13 Jbeta primers. Clones were read by immunoSEQ multiplex PCR, and TCRdb kept only the in-frame ones, dropping some. The table shows over 85,000 clones, with about 80% occurring only once. Sequenced input: PBMCs. These receptors all come from a female donor in good health and CMV-seropositive.

The CDR3 is CASSVDPMNTEAFF. For the CDR3, the DNA is TGTGCCAGCAGCGTAGATCCAATGAACACTGAAGCTTTCTTT. The chain employs TRBV9 and TRBJ1-1; D remains ambiguous. V lost 0 bases, J lost 0 bases, and 6 bases lay in between. Looked up from germline, CDR1 is SGDLS and CDR2 is YYNGEE. The CDR3 has 14 residues.

The V call is TRBV4-1, the J call TRBJ1-1; no clear D gene. Germline CDR1 MGHRA, CDR2 YSYEKL. The V end lost 1 base, the J end lost 5 bases, and 5 bases lay between the germline ends. The CDR3 loop spans 12 amino acids. CDR3 region: CASSQGRTEAFF. The CDR3 DNA follows: TGCGCCAGCAGCCAAGGCAGGACTGAAGCTTTCTTT.

V is TRBV10-3 and J is TRBJ2-5; 9 nucleotides match TRBD2. After removal of 6 bases from V and 5 bases from J, the junction contained 7 bases not matched to a gene. The CDR3 loop spans 14 amino acids. The germline gives CDR1 ENHRY, CDR2 SYGVKD. The CDR3 DNA reads as TGTGCCATCAGGGCGGGGGGGGATTACGAGACCCAGTACTTC. Its protein product is CAIRAGGDYETQYF.

The V gene is TRBV5-6, the J gene TRBJ2-1; 7 positions match TRBD2. The CDR3 extends over 14 amino acids. Losses at the gene ends were 4 bases for V and 8 bases for J; bases not matched to a gene: 9. Germline-derived CDR1 and CDR2 are SGHDT and YYEEEE. CDR3 DNA: TGTGCCAGCAGCATTAGCGGGTCTTGGCATGAGCAGTTCTTC. Amino acids: CASSISGSWHEQFF.

V and J are TRBV7-2 and TRBJ2-7; TRBD2 might be the D (6 bases). V was trimmed by 0 bases and J by 1 base, leaving 25 bases between them. From germline, CDR1 is SGHTA and CDR2 FQGNSA. This CDR3 spans 20 amino acids. In DNA, the CDR3 is TGTGCCAGCAGCTTAGCGCGAAAGCATAAACCGGGACGGGGGTCCTACGAGCAGTACTTC. Amino acids: CASSLARKHKPGRGSYEQYF.

This clone has a handful of counts. The chain couples TRBV6-1 to TRBJ2-1, with D perhaps matching TRBD2 (6 bases). V lost 8 bases and J 10 bases, leaving 6 bases between the germline ends. This CDR3 region has 9 residues. Looked up from germline, CDR1 is MNHNS and CDR2 is SASEGT. The DNA for the CDR3 is TGTGCCAGCGGGGGGGAGCAGTTCTTC. Translation: CASGGEQFF.

The chain uses TRBV7-6 and TRBJ2-1; 10 bases agree with TRBD1. The CDR3 has 19 residues. V dropped 3 bases and J dropped 0; count of bases not matched to a gene: 11. CDR1 is SGHVS, CDR2 FNYEAQ, per germline. The CDR3 here is CASSFRQGATLSSYNEQFF. CDR3 DNA: TGTGCCAGCAGCTTCCGACAGGGGGCAACCCTGAGCTCCTACAATGAGCAGTTCTTC.

The rearrangement joins TRBV6-4 to TRBJ2-5, with TRBD2 matching over 10 bases. The junction had 8 bases not matched to a gene; V was cut back by 5 bases and J by 5 bases. CDR1 and CDR2 from the germline V gene are MRHNA and SNTAGT. CDR3 size: 15 residues. CDR3 sequence: CASSPQAGGMETQYF. The CDR3 DNA reads as TGTGCCAGCAGTCCTCAAGCGGGGGGGATGGAGACCCAGTACTTC.

The J gene is TRBJ2-6, the V gene TRBV5-1; TRBD1 matches at 12 bases. V was clipped by 0 bases and J by 3 bases; unmatched bases: 4. Per the germline V gene, CDR1 is SGHRS and CDR2 is YFSETQ. This CDR3 comprises 18 residues. In DNA form, the CDR3 reads TGCGCCAGCAGCTTGGGGGGACAGGGGGCGCTTGGGGCCAACGTCCTGACTTTC. Its protein product is CASSLGGQGALGANVLTF. Using reference TRBV5-1 and TRBJ2-6 for the parts outside the CDR3, the full variable domain is KAGVTQTPRYLIKTRGQQVTLSCSPISGHRSVSWYQQTPGQGLQFLFEYFSETQRNKGNFPGRFSGRQFSNSRSEMNVSTLELGDSALYLCASSLGGQGALGANVLTFGAGSRLTVL.

The V call is TRBV27, the J call TRBJ1-5; D is ambiguous. CDR1 and CDR2 (germline): MNHEY, SMNVEV (reference sequence). Trimming took 5 bases from V and 2 from J, leaving 7 bases between them. The CDR3 has 13 residues. CDR3 nucleotide sequence: TGTGCCAGCAGTCCGAGTGGCAATCAGCCCCAGCATTTT. Translation gives CASSPSGNQPQHF.

This clone was counted only a few times. The V call is TRBV7-6, the J call TRBJ1-2; 8 bases align to TRBD1. This CDR3 has 15 amino acids. The J segment lost 4 bases and the V segment lost 1 base, leaving 5 bases of the junction unmatched. Germline V gene sequence: CDR1 SGHVS, CDR2 FNYEAQ. The CDR3, as DNA: TGTGCCAGCAGCTTAGACCACAGGGGGACCTATGGCTACACCTTC. The encoded protein is CASSLDHRGTYGYTF.

The J gene is TRBJ2-3, the V gene TRBV28, with TRBD2 matching 10 bases. J was trimmed by 4 bases and V by 6 bases; bases with no gene match: 7. Germline V gives CDR1 MDHEN, CDR2 SYDVKM. This CDR3 comprises 15 residues. The CDR3: CASRTAGGPADTQYF. The CDR3 DNA follows: TGTGCCAGCAGGACAGCGGGGGGGCCGGCAGATACGCAGTATTTT.

The V and J genes are TRBV2 and TRBJ2-7, with TRBD1 matching over 9 bases. This CDR3 contains 16 residues. Germline CDR1 is SNHLY and CDR2 is FYNNEI. The V and J ends lost 3 bases and 3 bases, in that order; junction bases with no gene match: 9. The CDR3 sequence is CASSDPGDRDIYEQYF. The CDR3 DNA follows: TGTGCCAGCAGTGATCCCGGGGACAGGGATATCTACGAGCAGTACTTC.

The chain uses TRBV7-2 and TRBJ2-3; TRBD1 is a possible D gene (6 bases). From germline, CDR1 is SGHTA and CDR2 FQGNSA. The CDR3 runs 16 residues. Trimming took off 1 base at V and 1 base at J, with 12 bases between the two ends. The CDR3 loop reads CASSLGPGAGTDTQYF. The CDR3 DNA is TGTGCCAGCAGCTTAGGTCCAGGGGCTGGCACAGATACGCAGTATTTT.

The rearrangement joins TRBV10-2 to TRBJ1-2, with TRBD1 matching 8 bases. Germline values: CDR1 WSHSY, CDR2 SAAADI. The trim removed 4 bases at V and 4 bases at J, leaving 11 bases unmatched. The CDR3 totals 16 residues. Here the CDR3 reads CASSGQGNFPLYGYTF. The CDR3 DNA reads TGCGCCAGCAGTGGACAGGGGAACTTTCCCCTCTATGGCTACACCTTC.

The J gene is TRBJ2-7, the V gene TRBV10-1, with 10 nucleotides matching TRBD2. The V segment lost 2 bases and the J segment 3 bases; nucleotides outside the gene matches: 1. The CDR3 spans 14 residues. Germline CDR1 and CDR2: WNHNN and SYGVQD (reference sequence). The CDR3 reads CASSESGGVYEQYF. The CDR3, as DNA: TGCGCCAGCAGTGAGAGCGGGGGGGTCTACGAGCAGTACTTC.

The chain recombines TRBV19 with TRBJ2-7; TRBD1 matches 11 bases. CDR1 is LNHDA, CDR2 SQIVND, per germline (reference sequence). The CDR3 runs 15 residues. With V trimmed by 8 bases and J by 5 bases, 11 bases remained unmatched. The CDR3 region has the DNA TGTGCCAGTCGGGGATCGGGACAGGGGGACCACGAGCAGTACTTC. Its protein is CASRGSGQGDHEQYF.

The chain joins TRBV5-4 to TRBJ2-7; 8 bases are a match to TRBD2. Germline CDR1 reads SGHNT; CDR2 reads YYREEE (reference sequence). This CDR3 has 16 amino acids. The V segment lost 4 bases and the J segment 0 bases; nucleotides outside the gene matches: 9. The CDR3 DNA reads as TGTGCCAGCAGCCCACTTAGCGGGATGGGCTCCTACGAGCAGTACTTC. Protein product: CASSPLSGMGSYEQYF. The full variable domain, with the rest looked up from reference TRBV5-4 and TRBJ2-7, is ETGVTQSPTHLIKTRGQQVTLRCSSQSGHNTVSWYQQALGQGPQFIFQYYREEENGRGNFPPRFSGLQFPNYSSELNVNALELDDSALYLCASSPLSGMGSYEQYFGPGTRLTVT.

This chain uses TRBV5-1 with TRBJ2-7, with a tentative D call TRBD1 (5 bases). Looked up from germline, CDR1 is SGHRS and CDR2 is YFSETQ. V lost 0 bases and J 2 bases, leaving 12 bases between the germline ends. The CDR3 has 15 residues. The CDR3, as DNA: TGCGCCAGCAGCTTGGAAACAGGTGGGACCTACGAGCAGTACTTC. This sequence encodes CASSLETGGTYEQYF.

The rearrangement links TRBV29-1 to TRBJ2-1, with a tentative D call TRBD1 (5 bases). Germline loops: CDR1 SQVTM, CDR2 ANQGSEA. Trimming cost V 2 bases and J 5 bases, with 13 bases left between them. The CDR3 extends over 14 amino acids. CDR3: CSVESRAPNNEQFF. The DNA for the CDR3 is TGCAGCGTTGAATCCAGGGCGCCTAACAATGAGCAGTTCTTC.

The gene calls are TRBV12-5 and TRBJ2-7; D call uncertain. The V gene's germline CDR1 is LGHNT and CDR2 FRNRAP. This CDR3 spans 12 amino acids. With 6 bases removed from V and 7 bases from J, the gap between germline ends came to 13 bases. CDR3 coding DNA: TGTGCTAGTGGCCGCGGCATGGAGGAGCAGTACTTC. Translation gives CASGRGMEEQYF. Looking up the rest from reference TRBV12-5 and TRBJ2-7 gives the full variable domain: DARVTQTPRHKVTEMGQEVTMRCQPILGHNTVFWYRQTMMQGLELLAYFRNRAPLDDSGMPKDRFSAEMPDATLATLKIQPSEPRDSAVYFCASGRGMEEQYFGPGTRLTVT.

The V call is TRBV5-6, the J call TRBJ2-7; 9 nucleotides agree with TRBD1. The V and J ends lost 0 bases and 2 bases, in that order; junction bases with no gene match: 0. Germline V gene lookup returns CDR1 SGHDT and CDR2 YYEEEE. The CDR3 runs 14 residues. The CDR3 DNA reads as TGTGCCAGCAGCTTGGGACAGGGGGCCTACGAGCAGTACTTC. Translating gives CASSLGQGAYEQYF.

The chain is built from TRBV6-1 and TRBJ2-3; weak D call: TRBD2 (7 bases). The germline gives CDR1 MNHNS, CDR2 SASEGT. This CDR3 comprises 16 residues. Trimming took 4 bases from V and 0 from J, leaving 14 bases between them. Written as DNA, the CDR3 is TGTGCCAGCAGTGTCAGGGCGGGGGCTAGCACAGATACGCAGTATTTT. Its translation is CASSVRAGASTDTQYF.